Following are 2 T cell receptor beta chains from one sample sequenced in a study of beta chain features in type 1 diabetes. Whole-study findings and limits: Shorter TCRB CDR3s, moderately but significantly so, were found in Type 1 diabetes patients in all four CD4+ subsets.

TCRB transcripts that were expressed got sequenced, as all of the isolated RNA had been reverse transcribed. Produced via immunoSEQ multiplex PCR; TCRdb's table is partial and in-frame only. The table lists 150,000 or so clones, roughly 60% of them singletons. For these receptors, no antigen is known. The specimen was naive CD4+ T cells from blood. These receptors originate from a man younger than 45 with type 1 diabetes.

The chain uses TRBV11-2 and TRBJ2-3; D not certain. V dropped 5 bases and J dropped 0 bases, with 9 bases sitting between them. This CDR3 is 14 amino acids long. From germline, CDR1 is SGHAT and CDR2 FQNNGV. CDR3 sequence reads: CASSPGASTDTQYF. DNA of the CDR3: TGTGCCAGCAGCCCGGGTGCTAGCACAGATACGCAGTATTTT.

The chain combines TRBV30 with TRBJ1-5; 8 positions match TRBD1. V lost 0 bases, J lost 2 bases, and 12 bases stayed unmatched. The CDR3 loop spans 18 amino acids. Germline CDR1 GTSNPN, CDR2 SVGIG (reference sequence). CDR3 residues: CAWSVGQGAVLGNQPQHF. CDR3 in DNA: TGTGCCTGGAGTGTAGGGCAGGGGGCTGTGTTGGGCAATCAGCCCCAGCATTTT.